The present TCR beta chain was sequenced within a study of PD-1 blockade in classical Hodgkin lymphoma. Findings and limits, study-wide: Lower baseline TCR diversity was reported for newly diagnosed patients than for healthy donors.

Sequencing used immunoSEQ multiplex PCR; TCRdb keeps in-frame clones, though not all of them. The top ten hold 9.7% of the sample, which has 60,000 or so clones, roughly nine tenths seen once. Points on this clone: Its specificity is not known.

This CDR3 is 14 amino acids long. The germline V and J ends were trimmed by 4 bases and 5 bases, with 16 bases remaining between them. Germline assignment: CDR1 SGHRS and CDR2 YFSETQ. All the patients suffered relapse after autologous stem cell transplantation, and brentuximab vedotin exposure differed. When best responses were assessed, they were complete response, partial response or progressive disease. This clonotype originated in a human donor with classical Hodgkin lymphoma. The genes are TRBV5-1 and TRBJ2-7; possible D gene TRBD1, 6 bases. The sequenced sample was peripheral blood mononuclear cells (PBMCs), obtained at baseline. CDR3 nucleotides: TGCGCCAGCAGCCCCGACAGGCCGCTCGACGAGCAGTACTTC. Translation: CASSPDRPLDEQYF.